Below, 22 T cell receptor beta chains from the same sample are listed, as sequenced in a study of blood T cell repertoires in COVID-19. Here immunoSEQ multiplex PCR was the method, and the copy in TCRdb shows in-frame clones only, minus some. The sample includes hundreds of thousands of clones, around 90% seen only once; the top ten take over 1.5%. Sequencing input: PBMCs or T cells enriched from blood (not recorded which). These receptors were taken from a woman aged 18-29 years with acute COVID-19.

The chain combines TRBV15 with TRBJ1-1; weak D call: TRBD1 (6 bases). V dropped 0 bases and J dropped 8 bases, with 13 bases sitting between them. The CDR3 contains 14 residues. CDR1 is LNHNV, CDR2 YYDKDF, per germline (reference sequence). The CDR3 DNA reads as TGTGCCACCAGCAGAGAATACTCGACAGGAGAAGCTTTCTTT. Protein: CATSREYSTGEAFF.

The chain combines TRBV28 with TRBJ1-2, with 10 bases matching TRBD1. CDR1 is MDHEN, CDR2 SYDVKM, per germline. CDR3 length: 15 residues. J lost 5 bases, V lost 5 bases, and 8 bases had no gene match. DNA of the CDR3: TGTGCCAGCAGTCCTAGGGACAGGGGAATGTATGGCTACACCTTC. This codes for CASSPRDRGMYGYTF.

This clone appeared once. This chain uses TRBV14 with TRBJ2-7; 8 bases align to TRBD2. Germline values: CDR1 SGHDN, CDR2 FVKESK. This CDR3 region has 15 residues. Trimming removed 1 base from V and 2 bases from J; junction bases left unmatched: 4. CDR3 sequence (DNA): TGTGCCAGCAGCCAAGTAAGCGGGAGAACCTACGAGCAGTACTTC. Amino acids: CASSQVSGRTYEQYF.

This chain connects TRBV6-5 to TRBJ1-2; the D gene is possibly TRBD1 (5 bases). The V gene lost 6 bases and the J gene lost 4 bases, with 15 bases spanning the gap. This CDR3 spans 14 amino acids. Germline V gives CDR1 MNHEY, CDR2 SVGAGI. The CDR3 spells CASSQGRGGYGYTF. Here the CDR3 DNA reads TGTGCCAGCAGCCAGGGACGGGGGGGCTATGGCTACACCTTC.

This chain connects TRBV9 to TRBJ2-5, with TRBD2 identical over 12 bases. V lost 3 bases to trimming and J lost 1 base; unmatched junction nucleotides: 10. The CDR3 is 18 amino acids. Germline loops: CDR1 SGDLS, CDR2 YYNGEE. CDR3 nucleotides: TGTGCCAGCAGCGCCGCACTTATACTAGCGGGAGGCCAAGAGACCCAGTACTTC. Protein product: CASSAALILAGGQETQYF.

This chain joins TRBV9 and TRBJ2-1; TRBD2 matches at 8 bases. The CDR3 contains 15 residues. Germline loops: CDR1 SGDLS, CDR2 YYNGEE. V shed 6 bases, J shed 7 bases, and the junction held 12 bases outside the gene matches. The CDR3 protein is CASTVRAGVDNEQFF. CDR3 sequence (DNA): TGTGCCAGCACGGTAAGAGCGGGAGTTGATAATGAGCAGTTCTTC. The variable domain in full, with the rest retrieved from reference TRBV9 and TRBJ2-1, is DSGVTQTPKHLITATGQRVTLRCSPRSGDLSVYWYQQSLDQGLQFLIQYYNGEERAKGNILERFSAQQFPDLHSELNLSSLELGDSALYFCASTVRAGVDNEQFFGPGTRLTVL.

This sequence joins TRBV5-4 and TRBJ1-2; 7 positions agree with TRBD1. In germline, CDR1 is SGHNT, CDR2 YYREEE (reference sequence). V dropped 4 bases and J dropped 6; count of bases not matched to a gene: 6. The CDR3 totals 13 residues. In DNA, the CDR3 is TGTGCCAGCAGCAGTCAGACAGGGAATGGCTACACCTTC. It yields the protein CASSSQTGNGYTF.

The count of this clone is one. V usage is TRBV7-2 and J usage is TRBJ2-2; TRBD2 matches 10 bases. From germline, CDR1 is SGHTA and CDR2 FQGNSA. The CDR3 contains 19 residues. With V trimmed by 3 bases and J by 1 base, 11 bases remained unmatched. CDR3 sequence: CASSLVGLAGVGNTGELFF. As DNA, the CDR3 is TGTGCCAGCAGCTTGGTGGGGCTAGCGGGAGTCGGGAACACCGGGGAGCTGTTTTTT.

This chain uses TRBV27 with TRBJ1-1; TRBD1 might be the D (5 bases). The germline gives CDR1 MNHEY, CDR2 SMNVEV (reference sequence). The CDR3 is 14 residues long. The V gene lost 7 bases and the J gene lost 7 bases, with 19 bases spanning the gap. The CDR3 region is CASTPQARGGEAFF. The CDR3 DNA is TGTGCCAGCACACCTCAGGCTAGGGGAGGTGAAGCTTTCTTT.

The chain uses TRBV6-5 and TRBJ2-5, with 8 bases identical to TRBD1. Germline lookup yields CDR1 MNHEY and CDR2 SVGAGI. The J segment lost 5 bases and the V segment lost 6 bases, leaving 5 bases of the junction unmatched. The CDR3 length is 13 residues. Here the CDR3 reads CASRETGEETQYF. As DNA, the CDR3 is TGTGCCAGCAGGGAGACAGGGGAGGAGACCCAGTACTTC.

To note about this clone: Additional DNA sequences in this sample encode the identical CDR3. V gene TRBV28 combines with J gene TRBJ2-7; D is unclear. CDR1 is MDHEN and CDR2 is SYDVKM in the germline V gene. Trimming cost V 5 bases and J 3 bases, with 5 bases left between them. The CDR3 is made up of 11 amino acids. This CDR3 reads CASSRDYEQYF. The CDR3 DNA is TGTGCCAGCAGTCGAGACTACGAGCAGTACTTC.

The chain links TRBV25-1 to TRBJ1-3, with D unresolved. CDR3 length equals 14 residues. From germline, CDR1 is MGHDK and CDR2 SYGVNS. Trimming took off 2 bases at V and 2 bases at J, with 7 bases between the two ends. The CDR3 bases are TGTGCCAGCAGTGAACCCGGGGCTGGAAACACCATATATTTT. Its translation: CASSEPGAGNTIYF. The full variable domain, completed using reference TRBV25-1 and TRBJ1-3, is EADIYQTPRYLVIGTGKKITLECSQTMGHDKMYWYQQDPGMELHLIHYSYGVNSTEKGDLSSESTVSRIRTEHFPLTLESARPSHTSQYLCASSEPGAGNTIYFGEGSWLTVV.

The chain couples TRBV23-1 to TRBJ2-7, with 9 bases identical to TRBD1. TRBV23-1 is an ORF, and what it does is uncertain. This CDR3 spans 13 amino acids. The V segment lost 4 bases and the J segment 5 bases; nucleotides outside the gene matches: 3. This chain's CDR3 is CASSPTGGHEQYF. As DNA, the CDR3 is TGCGCCAGCAGTCCCACAGGGGGCCACGAGCAGTACTTC.

The V gene is TRBV19, the J gene TRBJ2-2, with 7 bases identical to TRBD1. V lost 10 bases to trimming and J lost 5 bases; unmatched junction nucleotides: 10. CDR3 size: 14 residues. The germline CDR1 and CDR2 sequences are LNHDA and SQIVND (reference sequence). CDR3 sequence reads: CAIRDRFPTGELFF. The DNA of the CDR3 is TGTGCCATCCGGGACAGATTTCCTACCGGGGAGCTGTTTTTT.

The chain recombines TRBV2 with TRBJ2-7, with D unclear. The V end lost 0 bases, the J end lost 6 bases, and 6 bases lay between the germline ends. The length of the CDR3 is 12 residues. Germline lookup yields CDR1 SNHLY and CDR2 FYNNEI. The CDR3 bases are TGTGCCAGCAGTGAAGCAACTTCCGAGCAGTACTTC. Protein sequence: CASSEATSEQYF.

This chain joins TRBV27 and TRBJ2-7; 12 nucleotides line up with TRBD1. The CDR3 sequence is 14 residues long. Germline V gene data show CDR1 as MNHEY and CDR2 as SMNVEV (reference sequence). Trimming took 3 bases from V and 6 from J; bases not matched to a gene: 3. CDR3 DNA: TGTGCCAGCAGTTTCCGGGACAGGGGGCGCGAGCAGTACTTC. It specifies CASSFRDRGREQYF.

The chain uses TRBV19 and TRBJ2-2, with 9 bases fitting TRBD1. V dropped 9 bases and J dropped 4; count of bases not matched to a gene: 15. Germline values: CDR1 LNHDA, CDR2 SQIVND (reference sequence). The CDR3 consists of 17 residues. The CDR3 DNA sequence: TGTGCCAGCTTACCACCGGGACAGGGAAGAGTCACCGGGGAGCTGTTTTTT. Translating it yields CASLPPGQGRVTGELFF.

This clone was counted a few times. The J gene is TRBJ1-2, the V gene TRBV3-1 (or the pseudogene TRBV3-2); unclear D gene. Per germline, CDR1 LGHDT and CDR2 YNNKEL (reference sequence). V lost 4 bases to trimming and J lost 10 bases, with 19 bases between them. The CDR3 loop spans 14 amino acids. The CDR3 region has the DNA TGTGCCAGCAGCCTCCAATCGGTTCGGCAGGCCTACACCTTC. Protein: CASSLQSVRQAYTF.

The chain is built from TRBV6-1 and TRBJ1-4, with a weak D call TRBD1 (5 bases). The germline V gene encodes CDR1 MNHNS and CDR2 SASEGT. Trimming stripped 0 bases from V and 8 bases from J, with 10 bases between. The CDR3 loop spans 14 amino acids. The CDR3 protein is CASSEAGRAEKLFF. CDR3 in DNA: TGTGCCAGCAGTGAAGCCGGCAGGGCCGAAAAACTGTTTTTT.

The chain recombines TRBV28 with TRBJ1-5, with TRBD1 identical over 7 bases. The CDR3 has 17 residues. V gave up 3 bases and J gave up 6 bases; unmatched junction bases: 14. Per germline, CDR1 MDHEN and CDR2 SYDVKM. This CDR3 is CASSFQGGRVSGQPQHF. As DNA, the CDR3 is TGTGCCAGCAGTTTTCAGGGGGGACGCGTATCCGGTCAGCCCCAGCATTTT.

V and J are TRBV6-5 and TRBJ2-1, with a tentative D call TRBD1 (6 bases). Germline V CDR1 and CDR2: MNHEY, SVGAGI. Between the trimmed V and J ends, which lost 5 bases and 8 bases, there was a span of 10 bases. CDR3 length: 12 residues. The CDR3 DNA sequence: TGTGCCAGCAGTCAGACAGGCCATGAGCAGTTCTTC. Amino acid sequence: CASSQTGHEQFF.

CDR3 DNA sequence: TGTGCCAGCAGTTACGCTTACGGAGGGGCCTACGAGCAGTACTTC. Translation: CASSYAYGGAYEQYF. The chain employs TRBV6-5 and TRBJ2-7; D perhaps matches TRBD2 (6 bases). CDR1 is MNHEY and CDR2 is SVGAGI in the germline V gene. This CDR3 has 15 amino acids. The V end lost 2 bases, the J end lost 2 bases, and 13 bases lay between the germline ends.